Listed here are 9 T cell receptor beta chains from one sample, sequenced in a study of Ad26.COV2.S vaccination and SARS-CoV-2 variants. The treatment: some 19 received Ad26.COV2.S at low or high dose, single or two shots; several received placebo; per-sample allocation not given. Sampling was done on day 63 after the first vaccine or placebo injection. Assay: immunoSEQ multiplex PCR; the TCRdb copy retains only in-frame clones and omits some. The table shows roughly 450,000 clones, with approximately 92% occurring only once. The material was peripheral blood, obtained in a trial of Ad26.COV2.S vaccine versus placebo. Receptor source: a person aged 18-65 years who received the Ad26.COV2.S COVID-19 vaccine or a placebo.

In DNA, the CDR3 is TGTGCCAGCAGCAAGGCGGCTAGCCGTGGTGAGCAGTTCTTC. Translating it yields CASSKAASRGEQFF. V usage is TRBV9 and J usage is TRBJ2-1, with D perhaps matching TRBD2 (5 bases). This CDR3 is 14 amino acids long. Germline V gives CDR1 SGDLS, CDR2 YYNGEE. The ends were cut back, 4 bases at V and 9 bases at J, with 17 bases in the middle.

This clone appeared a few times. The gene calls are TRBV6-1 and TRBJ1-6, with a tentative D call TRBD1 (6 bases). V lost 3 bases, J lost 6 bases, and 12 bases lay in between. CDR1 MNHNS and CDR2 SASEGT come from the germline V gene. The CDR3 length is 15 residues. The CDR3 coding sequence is TGTGCCAGCAGTGATGCGGGGGGCTTTAATTCACCCCTCCACTTT. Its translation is CASSDAGGFNSPLHF.

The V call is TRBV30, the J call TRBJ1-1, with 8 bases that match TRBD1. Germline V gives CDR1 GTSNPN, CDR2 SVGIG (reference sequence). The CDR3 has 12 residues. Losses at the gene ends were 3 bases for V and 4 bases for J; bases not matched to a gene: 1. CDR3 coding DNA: TGTGCCTGGAGCAGGGGGCTCACTGAAGCTTTCTTT. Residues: CAWSRGLTEAFF.

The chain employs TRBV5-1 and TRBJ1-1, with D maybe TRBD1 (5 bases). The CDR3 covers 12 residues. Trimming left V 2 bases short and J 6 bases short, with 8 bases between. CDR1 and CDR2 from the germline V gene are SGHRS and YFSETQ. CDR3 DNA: TGCGCCAGCAGCTTTCAGGGATCTGAAGCTTTCTTT. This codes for CASSFQGSEAFF.

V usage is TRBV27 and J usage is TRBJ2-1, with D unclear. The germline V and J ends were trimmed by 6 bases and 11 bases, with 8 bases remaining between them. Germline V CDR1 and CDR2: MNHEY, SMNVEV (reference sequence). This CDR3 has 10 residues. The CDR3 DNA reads TGTGCCAGCAGAGGGCCTAAGCAGTTCTTC. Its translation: CASRGPKQFF.

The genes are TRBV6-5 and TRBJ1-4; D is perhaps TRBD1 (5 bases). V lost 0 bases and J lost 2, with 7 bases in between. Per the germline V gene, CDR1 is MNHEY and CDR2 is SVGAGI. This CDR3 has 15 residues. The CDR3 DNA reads TGTGCCAGCAGTTACTCCGGGGGTACTAATGAAAAACTGTTTTTT. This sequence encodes CASSYSGGTNEKLFF.

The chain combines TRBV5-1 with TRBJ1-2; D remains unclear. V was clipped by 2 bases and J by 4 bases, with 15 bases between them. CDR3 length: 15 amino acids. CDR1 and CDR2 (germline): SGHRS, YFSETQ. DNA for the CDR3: TGCGCCAGCAGCTTAACCGAAGGGATTACCTATGGCTACACCTTC. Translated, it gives CASSLTEGITYGYTF.

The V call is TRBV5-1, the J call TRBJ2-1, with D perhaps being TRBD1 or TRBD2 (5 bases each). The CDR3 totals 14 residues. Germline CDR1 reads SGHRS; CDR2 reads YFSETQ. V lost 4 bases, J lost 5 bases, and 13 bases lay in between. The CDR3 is CASSPGLGDNEQFF. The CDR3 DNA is TGCGCCAGCAGCCCGGGGTTAGGGGACAATGAGCAGTTCTTC.

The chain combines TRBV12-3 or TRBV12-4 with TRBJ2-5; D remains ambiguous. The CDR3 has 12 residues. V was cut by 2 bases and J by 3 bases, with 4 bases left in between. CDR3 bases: TGTGCCAGCAGTTTAATAAAAGAGACCCAGTACTTC. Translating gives CASSLIKETQYF.